This paragraph reports one T cell receptor (beta chain). The data were obtained in a study of blood T cell repertoires in COVID-19. Generated by immunoSEQ multiplex PCR, the TCRdb table keeps only in-frame clones and is missing some. The sample has some 38,000 clones; about 80% are singletons. This CDR3 region has 15 residues. Trimming cost V 8 bases and J 4 bases, with 18 bases left between them. Germline CDR1 reads MRHNA; CDR2 reads SNTAGT. The sequencing input was peripheral blood. This clonotype was obtained from a woman in her sixties or seventies with acute or convalescent COVID-19. The chain uses TRBV6-4 and TRBJ2-1, with a possible D match to TRBD2 (5 bases). DNA of the CDR3: TGTGCCAGCTCGTTCGGGGTTGACCCGTACAATGAGCAGTTCTTC. Translated, it gives CASSFGVDPYNEQFF.